Listed below are T cell receptor beta chains from one sample, sequenced in a study of T cell responses to AZD1222 COVID-19 vaccine. Sequencing was performed with immunoSEQ multiplex PCR; in TCRdb, only in-frame clones are kept and a portion is missing. This sample has 120,000 to 150,000 clones, with around 88% found just once. The sample here was peripheral blood, taken on day 0 of AZD1222 vaccination. The source is an adult in good health. The CDR3 runs from the conserved cysteine through the conserved F or W. A D gene is named only where the DNA matches it firmly. Clone size is given for some rows only: seen once, a few or many times, or a class if the clone is expanded.

d_call: TRBD1; cdr3_length: 17; v_call: TRBV19; clone_size: -; j_call: TRBJ2-3; cdr3_aa: CASSITRRQGGTDTQYF; cdr3_nt: TGTGCCAGTAGTATAACTCGCAGACAGGGGGGCACAGATACGCAGTATTTT
d_call: -; cdr3_length: 15; v_call: TRBV4-3; clone_size: -; j_call: TRBJ1-4; cdr3_aa: CASSQDNRVGEKLFF; cdr3_nt: TGCGCCAGCAGCCAAGATAACAGGGTTGGTGAAAAACTGTTTTTT
d_call: -; cdr3_length: 14; v_call: TRBV15; clone_size: -; j_call: TRBJ1-2; cdr3_aa: CATSRGRGVYGYTF; cdr3_nt: TGTGCCACCAGCAGGGGAAGGGGAGTCTATGGCTACACCTTC
d_call: -; cdr3_length: 13; v_call: TRBV11-2; clone_size: -; j_call: TRBJ2-7; cdr3_aa: CASSLNDNYEQYF; cdr3_nt: TGTGCCAGCAGCTTAAACGACAACTACGAGCAGTACTTC
d_call: -; cdr3_length: 13; v_call: TRBV3-1/TRBV3-2; clone_size: -; j_call: TRBJ2-1; cdr3_aa: CARLASSYNEQFF; cdr3_nt: TGTGCCAGGTTAGCGAGCTCCTACAATGAGCAGTTCTTC
d_call: -; cdr3_length: 15; v_call: TRBV7-9; clone_size: -; j_call: TRBJ2-7; cdr3_aa: CASSLEVEDNYEQYF; cdr3_nt: TGTGCCAGCAGCTTAGAGGTTGAGGATAACTACGAGCAGTACTTC
d_call: TRBD2; cdr3_length: 14; v_call: TRBV13; clone_size: -; j_call: TRBJ2-7; cdr3_aa: CASSLTSVPYEQYF; cdr3_nt: TGTGCCAGCAGCTTAACTAGCGTCCCCTACGAGCAGTACTTC
d_call: TRBD2; cdr3_length: 16; v_call: TRBV6-6; clone_size: once; j_call: TRBJ2-7; cdr3_aa: CASSYPTSGRTHEQYF; cdr3_nt: TGTGCCAGCAGTTACCCAACTAGCGGGAGAACCCACGAGCAGTACTTC
d_call: TRBD1; cdr3_length: 14; v_call: TRBV11-1; clone_size: -; j_call: TRBJ2-7; cdr3_aa: CASSRAGQGYEQYF; cdr3_nt: TGTGCCAGCAGCAGGGCGGGACAGGGATACGAGCAGTACTTC
d_call: -; cdr3_length: 14; v_call: TRBV24-1; clone_size: -; j_call: TRBJ2-3; cdr3_aa: CASSGAGAADTQYF; cdr3_nt: TGTGCCTCCTCGGGGGCGGGAGCGGCAGATACGCAGTATTTT
d_call: -; cdr3_length: 13; v_call: TRBV28; clone_size: -; j_call: TRBJ1-3; cdr3_aa: CATLQSSGNTIYF; cdr3_nt: TGTGCCACTCTTCAGAGCTCTGGAAACACCATATATTTT
d_call: TRBD2; cdr3_length: 16; v_call: TRBV29-1; clone_size: -; j_call: TRBJ2-7; cdr3_aa: CSVESPTSGSSYEQYF; cdr3_nt: TGCAGCGTTGAATCTCCCACTAGCGGAAGCTCCTACGAGCAGTACTTC
d_call: TRBD2; cdr3_length: 13; v_call: TRBV30; clone_size: -; j_call: TRBJ2-7; cdr3_aa: CAWSVGGGYEQYF; cdr3_nt: TGTGCCTGGAGTGTTGGGGGGGGGTACGAGCAGTACTTC
d_call: TRBD1; cdr3_length: 17; v_call: TRBV7-2; clone_size: -; j_call: TRBJ2-2; cdr3_aa: CASSSAGTGGGTGELFF; cdr3_nt: TGTGCCAGCAGCTCTGCCGGGACAGGGGGCGGCACCGGGGAGCTGTTTTTT
d_call: -; cdr3_length: 16; v_call: TRBV5-6; clone_size: -; j_call: TRBJ1-6; cdr3_aa: CASTSRGRAYNSPLHF; cdr3_nt: TGTGCCAGCACCTCCAGGGGACGCGCCTATAATTCACCCCTCCACTTT
d_call: -; cdr3_length: 16; v_call: TRBV7-8; clone_size: -; j_call: TRBJ1-4; cdr3_aa: CASSYGIGTSSEKLFF; cdr3_nt: TGTGCCAGCAGCTATGGGATCGGGACCTCTTCTGAAAAACTGTTTTTT
d_call: -; cdr3_length: 13; v_call: TRBV12-3/TRBV12-4; clone_size: -; j_call: TRBJ1-1; cdr3_aa: CASSLGGSTEAFF; cdr3_nt: TGTGCCAGCAGCCTCGGGGGGAGCACTGAAGCTTTCTTT